Described below is a single T cell receptor (beta chain) sequence and its context. The antigen is not known. A much larger clonotype is one base distant, so this may be a read error. The record originates from a study of tumor and adjacent non-tumor tissue in lung cancer. Across the study: The cohort had 12 adenocarcinoma, 2 squamous cell and 1 small cell patients. The study, taken as a whole, reports: Patients with more diverse tumor TCRs had worse survival. Tumor tissue had significantly higher TCR diversity than normal lung.

The template was RNA from unsorted bulk tissue. Newly diagnosed lung cancer patients had thoracic surgery in China, August–late 2014, without prior chemotherapy. Trimming took 5 bases from V and 9 from J; bases not matched to a gene: 6. This CDR3 is 13 amino acids long. Germline V gene lookup returns CDR1 DFQATT and CDR2 SNEGSKA (reference sequence). TCRbeta libraries were built with three rounds of nested PCR, modified from ARM-PCR. TCRdb reprocessed the multiplex PCR reads with MiXCR, giving one entry per CDR3 protein. This sample has some 120,000 distinct CDR3 sequences, with about 66% found just once.

The chain couples TRBV20-1 to TRBJ1-5; TRBD1 matches 11 bases. The sample consisted of lung tumor tissue. This clonotype was obtained from a man aged 25-45 years with non-small cell lung cancer. The CDR3 region is CSAEGTGGSPQHF. CDR3 in DNA: TGCAGTGCTGAGGGGACAGGGGGGTCGCCCCAGCATTTT.